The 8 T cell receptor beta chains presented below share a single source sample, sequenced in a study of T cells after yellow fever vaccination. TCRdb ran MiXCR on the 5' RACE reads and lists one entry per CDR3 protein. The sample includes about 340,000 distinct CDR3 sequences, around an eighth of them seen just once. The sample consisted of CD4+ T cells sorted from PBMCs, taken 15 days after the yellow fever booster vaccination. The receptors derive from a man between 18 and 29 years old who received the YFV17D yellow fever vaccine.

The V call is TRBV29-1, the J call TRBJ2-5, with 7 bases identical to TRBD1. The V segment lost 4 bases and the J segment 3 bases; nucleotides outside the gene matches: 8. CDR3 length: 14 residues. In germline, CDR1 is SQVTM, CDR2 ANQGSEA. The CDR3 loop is CSVAGNRGKETQYF. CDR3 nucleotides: TGCAGCGTTGCCGGGAACAGGGGTAAAGAGACCCAGTACTTC.

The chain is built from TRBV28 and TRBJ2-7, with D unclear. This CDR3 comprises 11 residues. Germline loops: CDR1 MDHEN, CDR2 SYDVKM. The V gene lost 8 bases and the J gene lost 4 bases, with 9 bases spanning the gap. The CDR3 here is CASSDVYEQYV. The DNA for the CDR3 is TGTGCCAGCTCTGACGTGTACGAGCAGTACGTC.

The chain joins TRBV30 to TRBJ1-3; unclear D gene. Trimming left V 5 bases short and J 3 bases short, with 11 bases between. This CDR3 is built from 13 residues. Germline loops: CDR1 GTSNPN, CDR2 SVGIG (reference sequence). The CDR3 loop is CAWPPKGGNTIYF. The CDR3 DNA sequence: TGTGCCTGGCCACCCAAGGGTGGAAACACCATATATTTT.

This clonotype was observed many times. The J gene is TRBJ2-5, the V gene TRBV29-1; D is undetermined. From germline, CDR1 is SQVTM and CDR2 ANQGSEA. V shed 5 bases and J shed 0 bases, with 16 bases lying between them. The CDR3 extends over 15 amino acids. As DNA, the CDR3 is TGCAGCGTTTCCCCTTTTGGAACGTACCAAGAGACCCAGTACTTC. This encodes CSVSPFGTYQETQYF.

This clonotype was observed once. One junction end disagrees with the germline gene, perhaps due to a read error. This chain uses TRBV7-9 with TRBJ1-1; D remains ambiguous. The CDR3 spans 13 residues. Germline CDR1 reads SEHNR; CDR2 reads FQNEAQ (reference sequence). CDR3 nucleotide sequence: TGTGCCAGCAGCTGCCCCGGCACCCCTGAAGCTTTATTT. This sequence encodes CASSCPGTPEALF.

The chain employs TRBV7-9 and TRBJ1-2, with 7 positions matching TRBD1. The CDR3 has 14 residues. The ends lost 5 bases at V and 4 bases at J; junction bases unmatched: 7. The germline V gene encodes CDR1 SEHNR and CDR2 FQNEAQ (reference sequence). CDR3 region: CASSRQGKAYGYTF. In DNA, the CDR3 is TGTGCCAGCAGCCGACAGGGCAAGGCCTATGGCTACACCTTC.

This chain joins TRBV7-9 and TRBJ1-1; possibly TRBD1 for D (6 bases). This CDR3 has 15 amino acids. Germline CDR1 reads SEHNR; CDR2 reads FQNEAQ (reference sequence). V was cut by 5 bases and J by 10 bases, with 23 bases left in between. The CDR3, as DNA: TGTGCCAGCAGCCCCCTGGCAGGGGACGCCCTTGTAGCTTTCTTT. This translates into CASSPLAGDALVAFF.

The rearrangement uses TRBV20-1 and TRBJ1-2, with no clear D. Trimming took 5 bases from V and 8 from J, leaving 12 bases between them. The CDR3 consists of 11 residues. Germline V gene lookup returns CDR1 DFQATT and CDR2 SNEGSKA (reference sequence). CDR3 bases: TGCAGTGCTCGGTCAATACCGGGCTACACCTTC. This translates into CSARSIPGYTF.